The rows below give T cell receptor beta chains drawn from one sample of a study of regulatory T cells in long-lasting Graves disease. MiXCR, applied by TCRdb to the multiplex PCR reads, yields one record per CDR3 protein. Among 600,000 to 850,000 distinct CDR3 sequences listed, 25% to 30% were seen once. Sequenced material: peripheral blood mononuclear cells (PBMCs), taken when the disease was refractory, from a patient treated with antithyroid drugs. Receptor source: a female donor with Graves disease. CDR3s include the opening cysteine and the closing phenylalanine or tryptophan. The order of the fields is D gene, clone size, J gene, V gene, CDR3 DNA, CDR3 protein. A D gene is named only where the DNA matches it firmly. Expanded clones are given a class, and other clones once, few, many or no size at all.

>-|few|TRBJ1-2|TRBV25-1
TGTGCCAGCAATGAGGGGACTTCCCCCCTATACACCTTC
CASNEGTSPLYTF
>TRBD1|-|TRBJ1-4|TRBV9
TGTGCCAGCAGCGCTACAGGGGTGGTAGGTGAAAAACTGTTTTTT
CASSATGVVGEKLFF
>-|-|TRBJ1-3|TRBV12-3/TRBV12-4
TGTGCCAGCAGTCCTCAGGGTATTGGAAACACCATATATTTT
CASSPQGIGNTIYF
>TRBD1|many|TRBJ1-1|TRBV12-3/TRBV12-4
TGTGCCAGCAGAACCGGGACAGGGCGATCGTACACTGAAGCTTTCTTT
CASRTGTGRSYTEAFF
>-|-|TRBJ1-1|TRBV19
TGTGCCAGTAGCCTAATGCCGGGGGGCATGAACACTGAAGCTTTCTTT
CASSLMPGGMNTEAFF
>TRBD2|few|TRBJ2-7|TRBV20-1
TGCAGTGCTAGAGGGGGGGGGGGAGTTGAGCAGTACTTC
CSARGGGGVEQYF
>-|few|TRBJ1-1|TRBV19
TGTGCCAGTAGTACCGACCCCCTGAACACTGAAGCTTTCTTT
CASSTDPLNTEAFF
>-|-|TRBJ1-1|TRBV27
TGTGCCAGCAGTTTTTCTGGGGTGGGCACTGAAGCTTTCTTT
CASSFSGVGTEAFF
>TRBD1|-|TRBJ2-3|TRBV2
TGTGCCAGCAAACCCCGGGACAGGCGGGCAGATACGCAGTATTTT
CASKPRDRRADTQYF
>TRBD1|once|TRBJ2-7|TRBV14
TGTGCCAGCAGCCAACCCCGACGGACAGGCCGCTACGAGCAGTACTTC
CASSQPRRTGRYEQYF
>-|few|TRBJ1-5|TRBV15
TGTGCCACCAGCAGAGATGGGGGTTGGGATCAGCCCCAGCATTTT
CATSRDGGWDQPQHF
>-|many|TRBJ2-7|TRBV28
TGTGCCAGTGAGACCGCCTTCGGGACCTACGAGCAGTACTTC
CASETAFGTYEQYF
>-|many|TRBJ2-7|TRBV6-1
TGTGCCAGCAGTGGAGCCCTTGACTACGAGCAGTACTTC
CASSGALDYEQYF
>TRBD2|few|TRBJ2-5|TRBV11-2
TGTGCCAGCGCGAGGACTAGCGGGGAACAAGAGACCCAGTACTTC
CASARTSGEQETQYF
>TRBD1|-|TRBJ2-3|TRBV28
TGTGCCAGCAGACCCTCTCAGCCAGACAGGGGGCATCAGTATTTT
CASRPSQPDRGHQYF
>TRBD2|few|TRBJ2-1|TRBV10-3
TGTGCCATCAGTGAGCCGGGACTAGCGGGAGACGTGGAGTTCTTC
CAISEPGLAGDVEFF
>TRBD2|many|TRBJ2-7|TRBV28
TGTGCCAGCAGGAGAGGAGCGGGAGCGGTCGAGCAGTACTTC
CASRRGAGAVEQYF
>-|-|TRBJ2-5|TRBV3-1
TGTGCCAGCAGCCAAGCCATCCAAGAGACCCAGTACTTC
CASSQAIQETQYF
>-|-|TRBJ1-4|TRBV7-2
TGTGCCAGCAGCTTAGGTCGGACAAGGCCTAATGAAAAACTGTTTTTT
CASSLGRTRPNEKLFF
>-|-|TRBJ1-1|TRBV29-1
TGCAGCGTTTACAGGGAGGGCACTGAAGCTTTCTTT
CSVYREGTEAFF
>TRBD2|-|TRBJ2-2|TRBV20-1
TGCAGTGCTCGACGAACCAATCTAGCGGGAGTTCGGACCGGGGAGCTGTTTTTT
CSARRTNLAGVRTGELFF
>-|few|TRBJ1-1|TRBV5-1
TGCGCCAGCAGCTTGGCCTTGTTAGGGGCGAACACTGAAGCTTTCTTT
CASSLALLGANTEAFF
>-|many|TRBJ1-4|TRBV30
TGTGCCTGGGGGGACGGTAGAAAACTGTTTTTT
CAWGDGRKLFF
>TRBD1|-|TRBJ2-5|TRBV7-2
TGTGCCAGCAGCTTCTCAGGGGGCGGAAAAGAGGCCCAGTACTTC
CASSFSGGGKEAQYF
>-|many|TRBJ1-2|TRBV6-1
TGTGCCAGCAGTGAAGCGTCGGGGGCGATATATGGCTACACCTTC
CASSEASGAIYGYTF
>-|-|TRBJ1-4|TRBV7-2
TGTGCCAGCAGCTTATTGGACTCTAATGAAAAACTGTTTTTT
CASSLLDSNEKLFF
>-|-|TRBJ1-5|TRBV3-1
TGTGCCAGCAGCCAGGGAGGGGTCGGGATGCCCCAGCATTTT
CASSQGGVGMPQHF
>-|many|TRBJ1-5|TRBV28
TGTGCCAGCAGTTTTTGGGAATTGGTGGATCAGCCCCAGCATTTT
CASSFWELVDQPQHF
>TRBD2|-|TRBJ2-3|TRBV7-3
TGTGCCAGCAGCTTACGTCCAGCGGGAGGGCTAGCCCCGCAGTATTTT
CASSLRPAGGLAPQYF